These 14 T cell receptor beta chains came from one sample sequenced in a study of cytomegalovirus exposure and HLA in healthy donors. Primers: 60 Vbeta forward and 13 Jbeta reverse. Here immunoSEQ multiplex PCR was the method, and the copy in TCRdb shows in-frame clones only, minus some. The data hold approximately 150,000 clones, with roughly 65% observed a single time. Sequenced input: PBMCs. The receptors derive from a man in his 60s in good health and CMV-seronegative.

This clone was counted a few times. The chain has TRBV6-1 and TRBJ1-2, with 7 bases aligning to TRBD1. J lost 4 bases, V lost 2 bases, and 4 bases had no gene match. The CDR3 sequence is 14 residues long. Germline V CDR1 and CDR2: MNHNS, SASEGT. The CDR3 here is CASSERWTGYGYTF. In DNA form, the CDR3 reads TGTGCCAGCAGTGAAAGGTGGACAGGCTATGGCTACACCTTC.

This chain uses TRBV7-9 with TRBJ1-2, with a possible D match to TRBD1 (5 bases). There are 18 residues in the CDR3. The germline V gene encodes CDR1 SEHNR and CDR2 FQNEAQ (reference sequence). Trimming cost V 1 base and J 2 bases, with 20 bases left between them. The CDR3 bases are TGTGCCAGCAGCTTAGTGGTGGGACTGTCCCTGGGGAACTATGGCTACACCTTC. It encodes CASSLVVGLSLGNYGYTF.

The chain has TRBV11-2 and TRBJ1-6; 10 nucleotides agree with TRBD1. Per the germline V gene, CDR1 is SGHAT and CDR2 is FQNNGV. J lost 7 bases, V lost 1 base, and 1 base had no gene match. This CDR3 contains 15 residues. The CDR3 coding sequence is TGTGCCAGCAGCTTAGCGGGACAGGGGAATTCACCCCTCCACTTT. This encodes CASSLAGQGNSPLHF.

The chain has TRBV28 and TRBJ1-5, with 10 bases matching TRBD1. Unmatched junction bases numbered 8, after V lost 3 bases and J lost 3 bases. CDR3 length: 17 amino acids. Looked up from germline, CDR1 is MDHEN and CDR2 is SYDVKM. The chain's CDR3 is CASSFIGTGADNQPQHF. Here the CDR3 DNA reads TGTGCCAGCAGTTTTATCGGGACAGGGGCCGACAATCAGCCCCAGCATTTT.

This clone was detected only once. The CDR3 coding sequence is TGCGCCAGCAGCTTGGTCAGGGTGGGCACTGAAGCTTTCTTT. As protein: CASSLVRVGTEAFF. The genes are TRBV5-1 and TRBJ1-1; D may be TRBD1 (5 bases). Germline values: CDR1 SGHRS, CDR2 YFSETQ. Trimming stripped 0 bases from V and 4 bases from J, with 10 bases between. The CDR3 runs 14 residues.

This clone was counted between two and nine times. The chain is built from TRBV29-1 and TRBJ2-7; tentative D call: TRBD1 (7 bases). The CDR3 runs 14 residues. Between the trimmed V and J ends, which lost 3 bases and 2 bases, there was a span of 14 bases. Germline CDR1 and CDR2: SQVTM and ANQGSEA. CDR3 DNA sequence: TGCAGCGTTGATGGGCAGGGGGGTGCCTACGAGCAGTACTTC. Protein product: CSVDGQGGAYEQYF.

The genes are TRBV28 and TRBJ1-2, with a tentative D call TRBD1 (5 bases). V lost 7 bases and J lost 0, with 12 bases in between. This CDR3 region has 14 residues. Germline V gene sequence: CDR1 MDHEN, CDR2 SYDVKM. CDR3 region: CASTTGGSNYGYTF. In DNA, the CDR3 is TGTGCCAGCACCACGGGGGGATCTAACTATGGCTACACCTTC.

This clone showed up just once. CDR3 sequence reads: CASSAQGVGTGELFF. The CDR3 nucleotides are TGTGCCAGCAGTGCCCAGGGGGTGGGCACCGGGGAGCTGTTTTTT. This chain joins TRBV6-4 and TRBJ2-2, with 7 bases lining up with TRBD1. Germline V gives CDR1 MRHNA, CDR2 SNTAGT. J lost 4 bases, V lost 4 bases, and 6 bases had no gene match. The CDR3 sequence is 15 residues long.

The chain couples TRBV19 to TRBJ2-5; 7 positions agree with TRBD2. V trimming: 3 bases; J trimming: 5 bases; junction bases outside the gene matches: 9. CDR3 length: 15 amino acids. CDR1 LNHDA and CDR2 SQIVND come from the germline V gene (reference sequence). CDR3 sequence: CASSMGTGGGETQYF. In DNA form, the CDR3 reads TGTGCCAGTAGTATGGGGACGGGAGGAGGGGAGACCCAGTACTTC.

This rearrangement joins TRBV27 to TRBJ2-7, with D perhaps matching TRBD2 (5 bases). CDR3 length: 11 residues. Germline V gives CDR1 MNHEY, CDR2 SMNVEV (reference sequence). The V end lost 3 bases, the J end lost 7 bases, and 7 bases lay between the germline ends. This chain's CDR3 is CASSFEREQYF. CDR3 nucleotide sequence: TGTGCCAGCAGTTTCGAGCGGGAGCAGTACTTC.

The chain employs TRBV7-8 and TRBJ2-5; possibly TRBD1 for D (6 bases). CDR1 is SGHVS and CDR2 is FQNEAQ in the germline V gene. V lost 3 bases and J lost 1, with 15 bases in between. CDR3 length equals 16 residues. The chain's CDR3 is CASSFRVQGSQETQYF. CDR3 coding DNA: TGTGCCAGCAGCTTCCGAGTACAGGGTAGCCAAGAGACCCAGTACTTC.

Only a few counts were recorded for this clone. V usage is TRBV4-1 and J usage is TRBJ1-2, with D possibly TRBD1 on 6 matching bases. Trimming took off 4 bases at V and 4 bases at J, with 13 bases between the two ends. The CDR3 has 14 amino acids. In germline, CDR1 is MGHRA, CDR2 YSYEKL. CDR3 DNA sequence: TGCGCCAGCAGCCGAACCGGGACATTCTATGGCTACACCTTC. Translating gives CASSRTGTFYGYTF.

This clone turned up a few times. Written as DNA, the CDR3 is TGCGCCAGCAGTCGAGGACTAGCGGGAGCCTACGAGCAGTACTTC. Protein sequence: CASSRGLAGAYEQYF. The V and J genes are TRBV4-3 and TRBJ2-5; 13 bases line up with TRBD2. The DNA end is a closer match to TRBJ2-7, so the J assignment may be wrong. The CDR3 has 15 residues. Germline V gene data show CDR1 as LGHNA and CDR2 as YSLEER.

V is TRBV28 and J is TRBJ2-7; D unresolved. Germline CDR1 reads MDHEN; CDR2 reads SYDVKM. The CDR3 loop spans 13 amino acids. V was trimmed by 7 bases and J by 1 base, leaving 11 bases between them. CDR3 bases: TGTGCCAGCAAACGCGATCTATCCTACGAGCAGTACTTC. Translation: CASKRDLSYEQYF.